This T cell receptor beta chain was identified during a study of human T cells and chemical hapten exposure. TCRdb reprocessed the RACE reads with MiXCR, giving one entry per CDR3 protein. The table lists 80,000 to 95,000 distinct CDR3 sequences, around 10% of them singletons. Time point of the sample: patch test 2, 6 weeks after DPC sensitization. Treatment reported: therapeutic diphenylcyclopropenone sensitization with weekly scalp DPC. This clonotype was picked up many times. Germline V CDR1 and CDR2: MNHEY, SVGAGI. V lost 0 bases and J lost 8, with 10 bases in between. The length of the CDR3 is 14 residues.

The sequence derives from a man aged 40-49 years with alopecia areata. Some clones in this sample may be carry-over from other donors' samples. Sequencing used whole blood, obtained in connection with sensitization to the hapten diphenylcyclopropenone (DPC). This chain links TRBV6-5 with TRBJ1-4, with no clear D. CDR3 DNA: TGTGCCAGCAGTTACTCGAGGGAGAACGAAAAACTGTTTTTT. Amino acids: CASSYSRENEKLFF.